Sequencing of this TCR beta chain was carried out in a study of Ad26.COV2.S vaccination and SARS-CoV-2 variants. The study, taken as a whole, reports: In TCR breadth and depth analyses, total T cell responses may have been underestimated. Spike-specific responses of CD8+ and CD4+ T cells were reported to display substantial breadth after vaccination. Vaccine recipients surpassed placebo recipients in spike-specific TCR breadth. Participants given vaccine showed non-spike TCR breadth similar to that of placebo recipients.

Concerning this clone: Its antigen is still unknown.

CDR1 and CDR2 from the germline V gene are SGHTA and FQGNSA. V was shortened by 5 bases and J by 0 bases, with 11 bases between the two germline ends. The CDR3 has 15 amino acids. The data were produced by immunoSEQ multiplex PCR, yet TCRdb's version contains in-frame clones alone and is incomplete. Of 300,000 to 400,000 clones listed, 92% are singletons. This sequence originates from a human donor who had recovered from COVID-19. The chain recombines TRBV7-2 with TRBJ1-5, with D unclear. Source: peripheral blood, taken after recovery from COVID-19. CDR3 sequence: CASSPQIYSNQPQHF. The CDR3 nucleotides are TGTGCCAGCAGCCCACAGATATATAGCAATCAGCCCCAGCATTTT. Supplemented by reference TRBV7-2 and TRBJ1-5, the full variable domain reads GAGVSQSPSNKVTEKGKDVELRCDPISGHTALYWYRQSLGQGLEFLIYFQGNSAPDKSGLPSDRFSAERTGGSVSTLTIQRTQQEDSAVYLCASSPQIYSNQPQHFGDGTRLSIL.